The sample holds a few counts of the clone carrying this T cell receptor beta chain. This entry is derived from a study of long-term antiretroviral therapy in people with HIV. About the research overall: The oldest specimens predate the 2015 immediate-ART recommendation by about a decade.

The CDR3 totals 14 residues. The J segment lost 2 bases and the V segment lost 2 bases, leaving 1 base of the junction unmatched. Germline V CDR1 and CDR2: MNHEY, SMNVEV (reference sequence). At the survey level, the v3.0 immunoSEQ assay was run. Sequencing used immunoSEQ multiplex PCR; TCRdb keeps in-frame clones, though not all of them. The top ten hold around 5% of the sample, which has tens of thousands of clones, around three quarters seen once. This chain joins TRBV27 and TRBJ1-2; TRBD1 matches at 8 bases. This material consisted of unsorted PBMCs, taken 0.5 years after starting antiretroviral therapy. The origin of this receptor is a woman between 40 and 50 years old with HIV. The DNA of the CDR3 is TGTGCCAGCAGTTTAGGGGACAGGAACTATGGCTACACCTTC. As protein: CASSLGDRNYGYTF.